This T cell receptor beta chain was recorded in a study of T cells in Graves' hyperthyroidism and ophthalmopathy. Study-wide findings and caveats: Ophthalmopathy, which appeared later, was predicted by the model a median around 6.9 months before onset.

What was amplified from RNA transcripts were TCR beta CDR3 regions. HTBI primers drove first-round RT-PCR of the TCR CDR3. MiXCR was run by TCRdb on the multiplex PCR reads, yielding one entry per CDR3 protein. The sample includes about 350,000 distinct CDR3 sequences, 15% to 20% of them seen just once. Germline assignment: CDR1 MDHEN and CDR2 SYDVKM. The CDR3 length is 13 residues. The V end lost 11 bases, the J end lost 0 bases, and 14 bases lay between the germline ends. In this sample, this clonotype turned up a few times. Antigen unknown. This receptor was taken from a woman aged 40 to 50 with Graves' ophthalmopathy. Material for sequencing was blood. This rearrangement joins TRBV28 to TRBJ2-7, with a possible D match to TRBD1 (6 bases). The CDR3 here is CAAQGLSSYEQYF. CDR3 sequence (DNA): TGTGCCGCCCAGGGGCTTAGCTCCTACGAGCAGTACTTC. Full variable domain (remainder filled in from reference TRBV28 and TRBJ2-7): DVKVTQSSRYLVKRTGEKVFLECVQDMDHENMFWYRQDPGLGLRLIYFSYDVKMKEKGDIPEGYSVSREKKERFSLILESASTNQTSMYLCAAQGLSSYEQYFGPGTRLTVT.